The 10 T cell receptor beta chains given below trace back to one sample, sequenced in a study of blood T cell repertoires in COVID-19. TCRdb's copy holds only in-frame clones and misses some; the assay was immunoSEQ multiplex PCR. The data show fewer than 350,000 clones, roughly 90% seen once. Sequencing was done on a sample of PBMCs or T cells enriched from blood (not recorded which). The source of these receptors is a man in his forties who had been exposed to COVID-19.

This chain connects TRBV30 to TRBJ1-5, with a weak D call TRBD1 (6 bases). CDR3 length: 13 amino acids. Trimming pared 5 bases from V and 4 bases from J, leaving 12 bases between. Germline loops: CDR1 GTSNPN, CDR2 SVGIG (reference sequence). For the CDR3, the DNA is TGTGCCTGGGAACAGGGTCAGAATCAGCCCCAGCATTTT. Translated, it gives CAWEQGQNQPQHF.

The rearrangement links TRBV11-2 to TRBJ1-4; TRBD1 is a possible D gene (5 bases). This CDR3 comprises 15 residues. Germline V gene sequence: CDR1 SGHAT, CDR2 FQNNGV. Between the trimmed V and J ends, which lost 2 bases and 5 bases, there was a span of 12 bases. The CDR3 protein is CASSLPDIGNEKLFF. The DNA for the CDR3 is TGTGCCAGCAGCTTACCGGACATTGGGAATGAAAAACTGTTTTTT.

V usage is TRBV7-9 and J usage is TRBJ2-1, with 8 bases identical to TRBD2. Looked up from germline, CDR1 is SEHNR and CDR2 is FQNEAQ (reference sequence). The V and J ends lost 5 bases and 0 bases, in that order; junction bases with no gene match: 6. The CDR3 runs 16 residues. The CDR3, as DNA: TGTGCCAGCAGCGGAATACTAGCGGTCTCCTACAATGAGCAGTTCTTC. Residues: CASSGILAVSYNEQFF. The whole variable domain, remainder taken from reference TRBV7-9 and TRBJ2-1, is DTGVSQNPRHKITKRGQNVTFRCDPISEHNRLYWYRQTLGQGPEFLTYFQNEAQLEKSRLLSDRFSAERPKGSFSTLEIQRTEQGDSAMYLCASSGILAVSYNEQFFGPGTRLTVL.

This chain uses TRBV7-2 with TRBJ1-5; D is unresolved. V was cut by 6 bases and J by 5 bases, with 14 bases left in between. This CDR3 comprises 14 residues. CDR1 and CDR2 from the germline V gene are SGHTA and FQGNSA. The CDR3 region has the DNA TGTGCCAGCAGTCTAAGACACATTGATCAGCCCCAGCATTTT. Translation gives CASSLRHIDQPQHF.

The J gene is TRBJ1-1, the V gene TRBV4-1; unclear D gene. This CDR3 is built from 11 residues. CDR1 is MGHRA, CDR2 YSYEKL, per germline. V was clipped by 6 bases and J by 5 bases, with 7 bases between them. CDR3 sequence: CASRKTTEAFF. The DNA for the CDR3 is TGCGCCAGCAGGAAAACAACTGAAGCTTTCTTT.

On this clone: Distinct nucleotide sequences in the sample also encode this CDR3. The DNA for the CDR3 is TGTGCCAGCTCCCCTTCCGGGAGCTCCTACAATGAGCAGTTCTTC. This encodes CASSPSGSSYNEQFF. This sequence joins TRBV18 and TRBJ2-1; maybe TRBD2 (6 bases). Trimming took off 6 bases at V and 0 bases at J, with 12 bases between the two ends. The CDR3 extends over 15 amino acids. The germline V gene encodes CDR1 KGHSH and CDR2 LQKENI.

J is TRBJ1-4 and V is TRBV6-5; 10 nucleotides match TRBD1. Germline CDR1 and CDR2: MNHEY and SVGAGI. The CDR3 is 13 amino acids. The V gene end was trimmed by 10 bases and the J gene end by 8 bases; junction bases not matched to a gene: 7. CDR3 sequence (DNA): TGTGCCATCCTCGACAGGGGGCAAGAAAAACTGTTTTTT. Residues: CAILDRGQEKLFF.

This clone was recorded once. The chain has TRBV27 and TRBJ2-3, with 10 bases fitting TRBD2. After removal of 4 bases from V and 2 bases from J, the junction contained 6 bases not matched to a gene. The CDR3 spans 16 residues. The germline V gene encodes CDR1 MNHEY and CDR2 SMNVEV (reference sequence). This CDR3 reads CASSYGTSGNTDTQYF. Written as DNA, the CDR3 is TGTGCCAGCAGTTACGGAACTAGCGGGAACACAGATACGCAGTATTTT.

The chain links TRBV7-9 to TRBJ1-5, with a weak D call TRBD1 (5 bases). Per germline, CDR1 SEHNR and CDR2 FQNEAQ (reference sequence). This CDR3 contains 13 residues. V was shortened by 3 bases and J by 4 bases, with 7 bases between the two germline ends. The CDR3 loop is CASSLTENQPQHF. As DNA, the CDR3 is TGTGCCAGCAGCTTGACAGAGAATCAGCCCCAGCATTTT.

CDR3 residues: CATSLADYTEAFF. In DNA, the CDR3 is TGTGCCACCAGTCTGGCAGACTACACTGAAGCTTTCTTT. This chain connects TRBV15 to TRBJ1-1; no firm D call. V was pared by 6 bases and J by 3 bases, with 11 bases between. Germline V lookup: CDR1 LNHNV, CDR2 YYDKDF (reference sequence). The CDR3 is 13 amino acids.